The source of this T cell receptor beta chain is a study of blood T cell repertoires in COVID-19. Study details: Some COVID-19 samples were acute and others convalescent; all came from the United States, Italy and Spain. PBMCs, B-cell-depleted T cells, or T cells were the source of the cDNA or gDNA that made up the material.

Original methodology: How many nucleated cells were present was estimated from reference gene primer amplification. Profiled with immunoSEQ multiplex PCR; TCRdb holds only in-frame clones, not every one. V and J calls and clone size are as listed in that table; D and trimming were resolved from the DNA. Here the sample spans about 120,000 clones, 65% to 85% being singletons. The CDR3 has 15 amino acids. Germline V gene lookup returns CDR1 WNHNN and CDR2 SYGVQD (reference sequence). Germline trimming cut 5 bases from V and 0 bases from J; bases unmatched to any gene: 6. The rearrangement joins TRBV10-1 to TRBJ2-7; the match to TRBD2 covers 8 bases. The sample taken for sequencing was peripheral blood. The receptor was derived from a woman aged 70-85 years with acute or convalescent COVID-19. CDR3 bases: TGCGCCAGCAGTACAAGCGGGGGAAGCTCCTACGAGCAGTACTTC. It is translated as CASSTSGGSSYEQYF.